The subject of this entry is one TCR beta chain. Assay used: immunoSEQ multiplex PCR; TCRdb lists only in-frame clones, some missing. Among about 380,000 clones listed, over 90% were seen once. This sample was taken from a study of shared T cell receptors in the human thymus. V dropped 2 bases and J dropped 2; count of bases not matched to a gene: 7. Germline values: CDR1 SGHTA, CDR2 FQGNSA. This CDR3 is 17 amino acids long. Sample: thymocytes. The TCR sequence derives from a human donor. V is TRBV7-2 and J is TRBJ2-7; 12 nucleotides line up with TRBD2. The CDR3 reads CASSLKGLAGIAYEQYF. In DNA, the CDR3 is TGTGCCAGCAGCTTAAAAGGACTAGCGGGGATTGCCTACGAGCAGTACTTC.